A selection of T cell receptor beta chains follows, all from one sample in a study of cytomegalovirus exposure and HLA in healthy donors. Data came from immunoSEQ multiplex PCR; TCRdb stores just in-frame clones and leaves some out. The sample carries 250,000 to 350,000 clones, approximately 88% recorded once. The sample comprised PBMCs. The origin of the receptors is a man aged 30 to 45 in good health and CMV-seronegative. CDR3s leave out the opening cysteine and the closing phenylalanine or tryptophan. Each record gives: V gene, CDR3 protein.

TRBV19,ASSIRVGRNYGYT
TRBV5-4,ASIGENTEAF
TRBV7-2,ASSFPRGGGPGELF
TRBV2,ASSEAGGLGTDTQY
TRBV9,ASKRAARNEQF
TRBV2,ASSLDRSEQY
TRBV15,ATSRAPSTETQY
TRBV25-1,ASSELQAPGELF
TRBV18,ASSPLPASGTGELF
TRBV6-5,ASSATGDTGELF
TRBV7-9,ASSLRTGGVVNVLT
TRBV5-1,ASSRKQGWGEKLF
TRBV20-1,SAGQGPQY
TRBV7-9,ASSRPPGQGFSYEQY
TRBV19,ASSISGGPYNEQF
TRBV7-8,ASSFRDTSQTNYGYT
TRBV4-1,ASSPETGPYSNQPQH
TRBV9,ASSPSQGAYGYT
TRBV18,ASSPLKEAPGIEQY
TRBV6-5,ASSYKGLRGNYGYT
TRBV6-6,ASEHRGDNQPQH
TRBV5-6,ASSVRGLNTEAF
TRBV6-1,ASRLGTGASYEQY
TRBV5-6,ASSLTQDYGYT
TRBV4-1,ASSQEGSGTGGRQTQY
TRBV7-2,ASSRLPGGREEKLF
TRBV18,ASSYLGTGEGEQF
TRBV5-4,ASSLVQGPSYEQY
TRBV6-6,ASSLQDYNSPLH
TRBV5-6,ASSLAGLAGVQETQY
TRBV6-5,ASSYEGGGNTDTQY
TRBV4-1,ASSQDQGPYGYT
TRBV7-2,ASSKGSFTYEQY
TRBV27,ASRAFRTGDGFQPQH
TRBV10-2,ASGGDYNEQF
TRBV5-6,ASSVGTPYEQY
TRBV10-1,ASSRGGSNYEQY
TRBV7-6,ASSSGQGYTEAF
TRBV27,ASSLSDTGEETQY
TRBV27,ASSFTSVITGELF
TRBV6-4,ASSDSAGAGDTQY
TRBV28,ATLTPGQRANGYT
TRBV10-3,AISVAGGTEAF
TRBV4-1,ASSPDQRGYGYT
TRBV4-3,ASRAEDSGNTIY
TRBV18,ASSPLTGGSVYEQY
TRBV7-9,ASSLGPGGYEQY
TRBV6-5,ASSYGGVSTDTQY
TRBV18,ASSPNRGDTDTQY
TRBV5-1,ASSSGDTADYEQY
TRBV27,ASRGTGNYGYT
TRBV9,ASSVRGPAGANVLT
TRBV10-2,ASTPPGGVAYEQY
TRBV5-1,ASSLEGGNQPQH
TRBV10-1,ASGQGVQPQH
TRBV6-1,ASRTGLAGMVEQF